Detailed here is one T cell receptor beta chain. The clone's antigen remains unknown. Qualities for individual bases were not recorded, and no much larger clone is one base off. The data belong to a study of cytomegalovirus exposure and HLA in healthy donors (dated by TCRdb to between 2016 and 2019). Background on the whole study: According to an earlier analysis of several hundred of the donors, 150 million to 200 million T cells yielded 117 million unique TCR beta sequences and around 280 Gb of sequence data. In the later analysis, no new phenotypic data were used to find candidate immune exposures; instead, reliance was placed on TCR beta sequences and their occurrence across donors. Along with the roughly 700-subject first cohort, a separate validation cohort of over a hundred different subjects was used. To predict cytomegalovirus infection status, the study brought together high-throughput TCR immunosequencing, statistical association of individual TCRs with disease status, and machine learning. An early release covering over 500 HLA-typed donors comprised 250 to 350 gigabases of sequencing data and around 80 million unique TCR sequences. Alongside the repertoire data, information on donor age, sex, ethnicity and CMV serostatus was compiled. Of the 300 to 500 genotyped donors, 65% to 90% were placed in the genetic ancestry cluster associated with self-reported Caucasian donors. In a later genetic analysis, genome-wide SNP genotypes for about 65% of the roughly 670 donors were used, and that subset was treated as a discovery cohort. A handful of DR-DQ haplotypes were handled as single units for association and clustering because linkage in the cohort was strong. The number of donors typed differed by locus, with roughly 620-630 for A, B, C, DRB1 and DQB1, around 560 for DQA1, 606 for DPA1, and approximately 470 for DPB1. The T cell repertoires of around 730 subjects were profiled by immunosequencing and related to cytomegalovirus serostatus. On average, around 240,000 unique TCR beta nucleotide sequences were sequenced per donor among some 420 genotyped donors of the cohort, with around 19% of those sequences being non-productive. HLA typing included class I and class II loci at four-digit resolution. To decide whether each TCR beta V gene segment behaved as functional or pseudogenic, an earlier analysis of 587 of the donors relied on high-throughput TCR beta sequencing. All discovery cohort repertoires had been generated using a single sequencing platform. A later analysis re-analyzed previously published TCR beta repertoires from 666 donors and added high-resolution HLA genotyping to study TCR occurrence patterns. The study aimed to test whether signatures of past pathogen exposure could be identified by cataloging public T cell receptors.

What the research found in general, with its limitations: A later genetic analysis reported fewer N-insertions in productive TCRs among donors in an Asian-associated ancestry cluster than the 666-donor mean. While some public TCRs were present in many individuals, most TCR sequences turned up only very rarely across donors. Because HLA typing was missing for some donors at each locus, association tests included only the typed subset. A group of highly shared sequence variants was considered likely to be a technical artifact of the sequencing pipeline. For the cohort, immune exposure information was limited to CMV serostatus. In a later analysis, HLA-associated TCR beta chains were found to be more clonally expanded and to have lower generation probabilities than equally common non-associated chains. When HLA alleles, especially DR and DQ, strongly co-occurred, attributing TCR associations to individual alleles was difficult. Broadly in line with IMGT annotations, most TCR beta V segments showed up in productive rearrangements about 87% or about 30% of the time in an earlier analysis of several hundred of the donors. In this cohort, only TCR beta chains were sequenced, and detectable features were limited by the absence of alpha or paired-chain data. The authors suggested that the approach could potentially be extended to other disease states and immunological phenotypes. An association between a missense DCLRE1C variant and V-gene and J-gene trimming of TCR beta chains was found in a later genetic analysis and replicated in an independent cohort. A total of fewer than 200 TCR beta chains were listed by the study as associated with cytomegalovirus. A further reported finding was that TCR beta sequences accurately predicted the HLA-A and HLA-B alleles for most subjects in the first cohort. At a false discovery rate of 0.05, a later analysis linked 15,000 to 20,000 TCR beta sequences to specific HLA alleles. In both the original and validation cohorts, the classifier was reported to diagnose cytomegalovirus status with high specificity and sensitivity. According to a later analysis, TCR association rates differed among HLA loci, with DRB1 alleles showing the most associated TCRs and HLA-C alleles showing the fewest. Several of the top co-occurrence clusters appeared to be linked to parvovirus B19, influenza, CMV and Epstein-Barr virus, according to a later analysis. Most CMV-associated TCR beta chains appeared to be HLA-restricted in a later analysis, and the HLA associations seemed to be driven largely by CMV exposure. Because counts were too low, roughly 18 rarely observed V segments, including chromosome 9 orphons, were left out of the earlier analysis of some 600 of the donors. A few of the identified cytomegalovirus-associated TCR beta chains were confirmed in vitro to be specific for cytomegalovirus antigens. Correlated functional status among segregating V segments might be attributable to linkage disequilibrium, but an unknown experimental factor could not be ruled out. Presence/absence analyses assumed roughly uniform sequencing depth across donors, an assumption that may not hold.

The cohort comprised hundreds of healthy bone marrow donors. At the time of sampling, all cohort members were nominally healthy, though unrecorded immune exposures were likely present. The donor tested CMV seronegative, placing the donor among the roughly 340 seronegative members of the cohort. Each donor provided a peripheral blood sample, and peripheral blood mononuclear cells were used for TCR beta sequencing. Genomic DNA extraction from the blood cell samples was performed with the Qiagen DNeasy Blood Extraction Kit. Library method: the immunoSEQ multiplex PCR assay. A mixture of 60 forward primers for TCR Vbeta segments and 13 reverse primers for TCR Jbeta segments was used in the multiplex PCR. A multiplex PCR assay on genomic DNA amplified the CDR3 region of rearranged TCR beta genes. On the Illumina HiSeq System, the amplified TCR beta libraries were sequenced as 87-base-pair reads. Processing in the source paper ran as follows. In a later analysis, tens of millions of unique TCR beta chains were counted across the 500 to 850 repertoires, and roughly 9.9 million of these chains were shared by at least two donors. Raw reads were error-corrected and collapsed into unique sequences by a nearest-neighbor algorithm in which closely related sequences were merged to remove PCR and sequencing errors. V, D and J gene segments were assigned by aligning CDR3 sequences to IMGT reference sequences. For a sequence to be retained, at least a six-nucleotide match to both a V gene segment and a J gene segment was required. Rearrangements were classified as productive when the CDR3 lacked stop codons and remained in frame with V and J, and all other rearrangements were classified as non-productive. CDR3 was defined by IMGT convention, running from the second conserved V-encoded cysteine to the conserved J-encoded phenylalanine. The earlier analysis of about 500 of the donors excluded sequences that lacked an unambiguous match to a single V gene segment. In an earlier analysis of about 590 of the donors, a V segment was called functional when productive rearrangements were above 56.7%, and segregating when the standard deviation between donors exceeded 5%. A statistical classification framework was built for diagnosing cytomegalovirus status from the catalog of TCR beta chain sequences. In a later analysis, TCR nucleotide sequences were compared against IMGT/GENE-DB human TR gene sequences so that V and J genes could be assigned. In a later analysis, CDR3 sequences and most-parsimonious VDJ recombination scenarios were assigned using the TCRdist pipeline. In a later analysis, each TCR beta chain was defined by its CDR3 amino acid sequence together with its V-gene family, and reads lacking a unique V-gene family were excluded. In a later analysis, 500 to 700 highly shared, low-generation-probability nucleotide sequences were removed to address suspected cross-contamination and a sequencing artifact. For each public chain, a later analysis derived a clonal expansion index from normalized ranks of inferred template counts within each repertoire. In a later analysis, generation probabilities were computed using a VDJ recombination model fitted to out-of-frame rearrangements, and the results were checked against IGoR. In a later analysis, TCR-TCR, TCR-HLA and TCR-CMV co-occurrence was scored with hypergeometric tests, and a repertoire-size bias correction was applied to TCR pairs. To estimate false discovery rates, a later analysis permuted the HLA or CMV assignments 20 times. In a later analysis, co-occurring TCRs were grouped with DBSCAN, and TCRdist sequence similarity was added when clustering was performed within HLA-allele-positive subsets. Repertoires with fewer than 30,000 or more than 120,000 public chains were left out of co-occurrence clustering, as were about five repertoires with anomalous nucleotide sharing. TCRdb took over this immuneACCESS table, retaining in-frame rearrangements with V and J assigned. Such tables are incomplete; in checked studies, under half of the missing clones stem from an unresolved V gene, and the remainder is unexplained. V and J calls and clone size are those listed in that table; D and trimming were worked out from the DNA. Counted in this sample were roughly 160,000 clones; approximately 83% of them appeared once. The ten largest clones add up to 0.95% to 1.5% of the sample.

The specimen was PBMCs. The sequence was collected from a boy between 2 and 10 years old in good health and CMV-seronegative.

The CDR3 region reads CASSPFRQGQAGYTF. The DNA sequence is as follows: TGTGCCAGCAGTCCCTTTCGACAGGGTCAGGCCGGCTACACCTTC. The V and J genes are TRBV27 and TRBJ1-2, with 7 bases matching TRBD1. The germline V and J ends show losses of 5 bases and 8 bases respectively, and no gene match explains 14 bases of the junction. For CDR1 and CDR2, the germline V gene (reference sequence) lists MNHEY and SMNVEV. From its cysteine to its phenylalanine, the CDR3 spans 15 amino acids. Solely the CDR3 DNA is kept, with 45 bases framed from the first base.